This paragraph covers one TCR beta chain sequence. This clonotype was seen a few times. No cognate antigen has been identified for it. No base qualities exist here, and no much larger clone lies one base off it. This entry belongs to a study of CD8 T cells in ankylosing spondylitis (dated by TCRdb to about 2017). General notes on the study: The study profiled T cell receptor beta repertoires in healthy donors and ankylosing spondylitis patients to find disease-linked TCR variants. The whole study cohort included 90 to 120 healthy donors and 25 ankylosing spondylitis patients. Peripheral blood was sampled, and synovial fluid was also collected from ankylosing spondylitis patients. What the study reported, not specific to this receptor: The disease-linked clones had a CD8+ phenotype and were found at relatively low frequencies in peripheral blood. Some motif variants were previously reported in synovial fluid and blood of reactive arthritis patients, suggesting common disease-initiation mechanisms. According to the report, matched synovial fluid samples from ankylosing spondylitis patients were significantly enriched for the disease-linked clones. A TCR beta motif of several highly homologous amino acid variants appeared characteristic of blood from ankylosing spondylitis patients.

Sequenced on an Illumina HiSeq 2500. Quantitative 5'-RACE with molecular barcodes was the method used to prepare the TCR beta libraries. The source study handled its data this way. To identify disease-linked TCR variants, a new computational method was used, one built on a probabilistic model of VDJ rearrangement. TCRdb applied fastp at Q25 and MiXCR to the public reads, then kept only in-frame beta chains. Duplicate CDR3 protein sequences are folded into a single record with the most common DNA and genes. The V and J calls here are based on TCRdb, not the publication. The sample data list roughly 350,000 distinct CDR3 sequences, and around 7.6% of these were observed just once. The ten largest clones represent about 14% of the sample. The CDR3 runs 16 residues from the cysteine to the phenylalanine. The read is trimmed to its CDR3 DNA, 48 bases read in frame from base 1. Per the germline V gene, LGHNA is the CDR1 and YSLEER is the CDR2. Germline trimming: 3 bases from V, 5 bases from J; junction bases outside gene matches: 8.

The sample consisted of blood, either unsorted or a sorted T cell fraction (not recorded which). This sequence uses TRBV4-3 and TRBJ2-1, with 9 central nucleotides matching TRBD1. The sequence came from a male donor with ankylosing spondylitis. The CDR3 corresponds to CASSHYRDREDNEQFF. The nucleotides are TGCGCCAGCAGCCATTACCGGGACAGGGAGGACAATGAGCAGTTCTTC.